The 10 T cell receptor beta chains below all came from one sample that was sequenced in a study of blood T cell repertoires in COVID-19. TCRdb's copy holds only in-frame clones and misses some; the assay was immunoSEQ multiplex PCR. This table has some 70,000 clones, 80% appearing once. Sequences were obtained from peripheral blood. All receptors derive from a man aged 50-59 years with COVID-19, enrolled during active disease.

The CDR3 here is CASSFWGLGDEKLFF. Here the CDR3 DNA reads TGTGCCAGCAGCTTTTGGGGGCTGGGGGACGAAAAACTGTTTTTT. This sequence joins TRBV5-6 and TRBJ1-4; D is perhaps TRBD1 (6 bases). The CDR3 is 15 amino acids. Trimming pared 2 bases from V and 8 bases from J, leaving 16 bases between. Germline loops: CDR1 SGHDT, CDR2 YYEEEE.

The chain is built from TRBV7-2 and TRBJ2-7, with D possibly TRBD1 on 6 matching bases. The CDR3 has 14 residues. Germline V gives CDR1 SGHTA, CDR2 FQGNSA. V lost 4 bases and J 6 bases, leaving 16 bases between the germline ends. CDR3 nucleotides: TGTGCCAGCAGCTCATACACAGGGCCGGGCGAGCAGTACTTC. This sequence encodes CASSSYTGPGEQYF.

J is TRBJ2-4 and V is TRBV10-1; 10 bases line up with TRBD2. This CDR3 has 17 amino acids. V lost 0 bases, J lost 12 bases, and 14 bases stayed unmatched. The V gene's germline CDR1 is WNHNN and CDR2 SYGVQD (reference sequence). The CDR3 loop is CASSESPPSGRTPNQYF. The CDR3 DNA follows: TGCGCCAGCAGTGAGTCCCCCCCTAGCGGGAGAACACCTAATCAGTACTTC.

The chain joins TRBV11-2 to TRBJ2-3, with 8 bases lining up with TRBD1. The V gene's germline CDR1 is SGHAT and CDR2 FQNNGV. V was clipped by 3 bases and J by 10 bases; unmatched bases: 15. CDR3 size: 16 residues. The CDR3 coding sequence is TGTGCCAGCAGCTTCGGGACAGGTCGGGCAAGCACGGCGCAGTATTTT. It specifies CASSFGTGRASTAQYF. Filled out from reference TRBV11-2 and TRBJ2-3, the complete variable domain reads EAGVAQSPRYKIIEKRQSVAFWCNPISGHATLYWYQQILGQGPKLLIQFQNNGVVDDSQLPKDRFSAERLKGVDSTLKIQPAKLEDSAVYLCASSFGTGRASTAQYFGPGTRLTVL.

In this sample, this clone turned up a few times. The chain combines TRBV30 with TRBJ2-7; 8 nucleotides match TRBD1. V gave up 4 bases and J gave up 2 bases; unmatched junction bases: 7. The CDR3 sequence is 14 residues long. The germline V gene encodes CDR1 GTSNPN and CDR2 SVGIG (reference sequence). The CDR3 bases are TGTGCCTGGACCCGACAGGGGACAGCCTACGAGCAGTACTTC. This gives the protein CAWTRQGTAYEQYF.

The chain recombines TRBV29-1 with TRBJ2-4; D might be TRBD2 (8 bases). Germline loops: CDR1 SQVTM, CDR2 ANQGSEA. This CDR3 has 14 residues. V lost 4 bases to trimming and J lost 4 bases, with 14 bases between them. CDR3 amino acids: CSVGGGTEKNIQYF. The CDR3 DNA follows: TGCAGCGTTGGCGGGGGGACAGAAAAAAACATTCAGTACTTC.

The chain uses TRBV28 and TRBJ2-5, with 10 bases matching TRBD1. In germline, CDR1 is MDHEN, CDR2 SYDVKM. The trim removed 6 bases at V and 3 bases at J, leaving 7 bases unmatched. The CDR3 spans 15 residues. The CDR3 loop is CASRGQGTDKETQYF. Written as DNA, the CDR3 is TGTGCCAGCAGGGGACAGGGGACAGATAAAGAGACCCAGTACTTC.

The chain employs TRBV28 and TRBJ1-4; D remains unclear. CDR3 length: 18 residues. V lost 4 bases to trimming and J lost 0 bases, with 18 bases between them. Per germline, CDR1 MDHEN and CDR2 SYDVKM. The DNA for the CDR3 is TGTGCCAGCAGTTCCCGGGAGGCAAATCTTGCAACTAATGAAAAACTGTTTTTT. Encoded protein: CASSSREANLATNEKLFF.

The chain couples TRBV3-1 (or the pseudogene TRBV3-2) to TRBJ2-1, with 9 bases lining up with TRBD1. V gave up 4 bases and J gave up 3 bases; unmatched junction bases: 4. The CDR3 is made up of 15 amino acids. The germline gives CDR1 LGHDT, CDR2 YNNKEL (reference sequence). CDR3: CASSLQGAGYNEQFF. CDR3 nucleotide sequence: TGTGCCAGCAGCCTACAGGGGGCAGGCTACAATGAGCAGTTCTTC.

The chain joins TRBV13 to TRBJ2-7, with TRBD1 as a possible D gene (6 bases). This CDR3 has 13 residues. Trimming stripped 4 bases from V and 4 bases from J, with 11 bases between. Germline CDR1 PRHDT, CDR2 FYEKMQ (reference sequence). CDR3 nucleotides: TGTGCCAGCAGCTACCGGGACATGTACGAGCAGTACTTC. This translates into CASSYRDMYEQYF.